A single TCR beta chain is shown here with its context. With only one base between it and a far larger clone, this is likely a read error. V dropped 4 bases and J dropped 0; count of bases not matched to a gene: 8. This CDR3 has 16 amino acids. Per the germline V gene, CDR1 is SGHTA and CDR2 is FQGNSA. This specimen comes from a study of regulatory T cells in long-lasting Graves disease. Assembly of TCR beta libraries relied on iRepertoire HTBI primers together with Arm-PCR of CDR3 regions. From the multiplex PCR reads, TCRdb called clonotypes with MiXCR, one entry per CDR3 protein. The sample yields 200,000 to 300,000 distinct CDR3 sequences, around 20% seen once. Regarding time point: newly diagnosed GD, antithyroid drugs for less than 3 months. RNA from PBMCs was the source of the TCR library.

V and J are TRBV7-2 and TRBJ2-7; 8 nucleotides match TRBD1. The source of this sequence is a female donor with Graves disease. Material: peripheral blood mononuclear cells (PBMCs), obtained at new diagnosis, from a patient treated with antithyroid drugs. CDR3 sequence reads: CASSSGQGLGSYEQYF. CDR3 sequence (DNA): TGTGCCAGCAGCTCCGGACAGGGTCTCGGCTCCTACGAGCAGTACTTC.